A single sample gave rise to the 21 T cell receptor beta chains below, sequenced in a study of control samples from healthy donors and cancer patients. Clones were read by immunoSEQ multiplex PCR, and TCRdb kept only the in-frame ones, dropping some. The data contain roughly 120,000 clones, roughly 92% of them singletons. What was sequenced was blood. The receptors come from a man younger than 45 in good health.

This chain links TRBV9 with TRBJ2-3, with 10 nucleotides matching TRBD1. Germline V gives CDR1 SGDLS, CDR2 YYNGEE. With V trimmed by 4 bases and J by 4 bases, 6 bases remained unmatched. The CDR3 extends over 15 amino acids. This chain's CDR3 is CASSIPGQGPDTQYF. In DNA form, the CDR3 reads TGTGCCAGCAGCATACCGGGACAGGGGCCAGATACGCAGTATTTT.

This chain uses TRBV5-5 with TRBJ1-6; D remains ambiguous. Germline CDR1 reads SGHKS; CDR2 reads YYEKEE (reference sequence). The CDR3 spans 20 residues. V was cut by 5 bases and J by 4 bases, with 28 bases left in between. This CDR3 is CASSPAPLLPRLNYNSPLHF. CDR3 nucleotide sequence: TGTGCCAGCAGTCCCGCCCCGTTGTTGCCCCGACTCAATTATAATTCACCCCTCCACTTT.

The rearrangement links TRBV7-2 to TRBJ2-1; weak D call: TRBD1 (6 bases). Germline V gene sequence: CDR1 SGHTA, CDR2 FQGNSA. V lost 6 bases and J 2 bases, leaving 17 bases between the germline ends. The CDR3 length is 16 residues. This chain's CDR3 is CASSYTGHLTYNEQFF. The CDR3 DNA reads TGTGCCAGCAGTTATACGGGACACCTAACCTACAATGAGCAGTTCTTC.

The V call is TRBV7-2, the J call TRBJ2-1; 10 bases are a match to TRBD2. The CDR3 runs 19 residues. V was pared by 0 bases and J by 0 bases, with 8 bases of the junction left unmatched. From germline, CDR1 is SGHTA and CDR2 FQGNSA. CDR3 sequence: CASSLARLAGVVSYNEQFF. The CDR3 coding sequence is TGTGCCAGCAGCTTAGCGAGGCTAGCGGGGGTCGTCTCCTACAATGAGCAGTTCTTC.

This clone occurred a few times. The J gene is TRBJ1-1, the V gene TRBV2, with a possible D match to TRBD1 (5 bases). Germline CDR1 reads SNHLY; CDR2 reads FYNNEI. V was shortened by 4 bases and J by 4 bases, with 13 bases between the two germline ends. The CDR3 covers 14 residues. The CDR3 DNA reads as TGTGCCAGCAGTGTCCACGAGAGGGGCACTGAAGCTTTCTTT. This sequence encodes CASSVHERGTEAFF.

The J gene is TRBJ1-2, the V gene TRBV28, with 12 bases aligning to TRBD1. Losses at the gene ends were 4 bases for V and 7 bases for J; bases not matched to a gene: 7. CDR1 MDHEN and CDR2 SYDVKM come from the germline V gene. This CDR3 comprises 15 residues. The CDR3 nucleotides read TGTGCCAGCAGTTCGTCCGGGACAGGGGGCGGTGGCTACACCTTC. Translation gives CASSSSGTGGGGYTF.

This clone was detected once. The rearrangement joins TRBV2 to TRBJ2-7; D remains ambiguous. CDR3 length: 12 amino acids. V lost 3 bases and J lost 0, with 3 bases in between. CDR1 and CDR2 from the germline V gene are SNHLY and FYNNEI. CDR3 sequence: CASSDSSYEQYF. The CDR3 DNA is TGTGCCAGCAGTGACAGCTCCTACGAGCAGTACTTC. The full variable domain, its missing parts supplied by reference TRBV2 and TRBJ2-7, is EPEVTQTPSHQVTQMGQEVILRCVPISNHLYFYWYRQILGQKVEFLVSFYNNEISEKSEIFDDQFSVERPDGSNFTLKIRSTKLEDSAMYFCASSDSSYEQYFGPGTRLTVT.

This chain connects TRBV25-1 to TRBJ2-1, with D possibly TRBD1 on 5 matching bases. V lost 5 bases, J lost 7 bases, and 18 bases lay in between. The CDR3 length is 15 residues. Germline V lookup: CDR1 MGHDK, CDR2 SYGVNS. CDR3 bases: TGTGCCAGCAGTCTCGACAGTGAGCGACGAAATGAGCAGTTCTTC. Amino acid sequence: CASSLDSERRNEQFF.

The sample holds a few counts of this clone. J is TRBJ2-5 and V is TRBV7-8; 9 bases are a match to TRBD2. Germline loops: CDR1 SGHVS, CDR2 FQNEAQ. The CDR3 totals 16 residues. V was pared by 4 bases and J by 0 bases, with 6 bases of the junction left unmatched. This chain's CDR3 is CASSSTAGGNQETQYF. DNA for the CDR3: TGTGCCAGCAGCTCCACAGCGGGGGGAAACCAAGAGACCCAGTACTTC.

V usage is TRBV10-3 and J usage is TRBJ1-1; D remains ambiguous. V lost 11 bases to trimming and J lost 1 base, with 14 bases between them. This CDR3 spans 13 amino acids. The germline CDR1 and CDR2 sequences are ENHRY and SYGVKD. CDR3 DNA: TGTGCCTTCCGGCTACAGACGAACACTGAAGCTTTCTTT. Protein: CAFRLQTNTEAFF.

The J gene is TRBJ2-2, the V gene TRBV6-5, with D perhaps matching TRBD1 (5 bases). In germline, CDR1 is MNHEY, CDR2 SVGAGI. The CDR3 totals 14 residues. The V end lost 6 bases, the J end lost 4 bases, and 12 bases lay between the germline ends. The CDR3 DNA sequence: TGTGCCAGCAGGGACAACTGGGGCACCGGGGAGCTGTTTTTT. As protein: CASRDNWGTGELFF.

This clone was counted only a few times. The chain carries TRBV6-6 and TRBJ1-5, with 9 nucleotides matching TRBD1. Germline V gene sequence: CDR1 MNHNY, CDR2 SVGAGI (reference sequence). The CDR3 covers 15 residues. Trimming took 6 bases from V and 3 from J; bases not matched to a gene: 6. The CDR3 nucleotides read TGTGCCAGCAGCCTTACAGGGGGCAACAATCAGCCCCAGCATTTT. Its translation is CASSLTGGNNQPQHF.

The chain combines TRBV2 with TRBJ1-6, with 9 bases matching TRBD1. With 4 bases clipped from V and 7 bases from J, the junction kept 14 bases outside the gene matches. Germline V gene lookup returns CDR1 SNHLY and CDR2 FYNNEI. The CDR3 runs 18 residues. CDR3: CASSAKGQGISGNSPLHF. The CDR3 nucleotides read TGTGCCAGCAGTGCGAAGGGACAGGGCATATCGGGGAATTCACCCCTCCACTTT.

The chain combines TRBV24-1 with TRBJ1-1, with D possibly matching TRBD1 (6 bases). The CDR3 runs to 16 residues. Trimming took 3 bases from V and 2 from J, leaving 15 bases between them. Per germline, CDR1 KGHDR and CDR2 SFDVKD. CDR3 sequence: CATSDGTTGPNTEAFF. The CDR3, as DNA: TGTGCCACCAGTGATGGGACGACAGGACCTAACACTGAAGCTTTCTTT.

This clone appeared a single time. The rearrangement uses TRBV6-5 and TRBJ1-2; D not resolved. V gave up 0 bases and J gave up 5 bases, with 10 bases separating them. The CDR3 is 14 amino acids. From germline, CDR1 is MNHEY and CDR2 SVGAGI. The CDR3 DNA follows: TGTGCCAGCAGTTACTCGTTTAGGGAGTATGGCTACACCTTC. It is translated as CASSYSFREYGYTF.

This chain links TRBV6-4 with TRBJ2-2, with TRBD2 as a possible D gene (5 bases). With 9 bases removed from V and 5 bases from J, the gap between germline ends came to 13 bases. There are 13 residues in the CDR3. The germline CDR1 and CDR2 sequences are MRHNA and SNTAGT. This CDR3 reads CASSQSGTGELFF. As DNA, the CDR3 is TGTGCCAGTAGTCAATCGGGGACCGGGGAGCTGTTTTTT.

This CDR3 is CASSSAGQGAPYEQYF. The CDR3, as DNA: TGTGCCAGCAGCTCAGCGGGACAGGGAGCCCCCTACGAGCAGTACTTC. This chain uses TRBV7-6 with TRBJ2-7; 9 nucleotides match TRBD1. The CDR3 covers 16 residues. CDR1 and CDR2 (germline): SGHVS, FNYEAQ. Germline trimming cut 4 bases from V and 2 bases from J; bases unmatched to any gene: 9.

The V gene is TRBV30, the J gene TRBJ2-2; D may be TRBD1 (6 bases). CDR3 length equals 14 residues. The V end lost 7 bases, the J end lost 7 bases, and 19 bases lay between the germline ends. Germline CDR1 is GTSNPN and CDR2 is SVGIG (reference sequence). The CDR3 loop reads CAYTRTVGYGELFF. The CDR3 DNA reads as TGTGCCTATACCAGGACAGTAGGCTACGGGGAGCTGTTTTTT.

Notes on this clone: At one of its ends the junction is not consistent with the germline gene, which may arise from a read error. The chain carries TRBV27 and TRBJ2-7; TRBD1 or TRBD2 may be the D gene (6 bases each). The CDR3 consists of 13 residues. Germline assignment: CDR1 MNHEY and CDR2 SMNVEV (reference sequence). The CDR3 protein is CATSGARSYKQYF. The CDR3 DNA sequence: TGTGCCACCTCGGGGGCGCGCTCCTACAAGCAGTACTTC.

The chain links TRBV9 to TRBJ2-2; perhaps TRBD1 as D (6 bases). Germline CDR1 reads SGDLS; CDR2 reads YYNGEE. V lost 3 bases, J lost 3 bases, and 21 bases lay in between. This CDR3 is built from 18 residues. DNA for the CDR3: TGTGCCAGCAGCGACCACAAACAGGGTAATCCTTACACCGGGGAGCTGTTTTTT. Its translation: CASSDHKQGNPYTGELFF.

This rearrangement joins TRBV6-1 to TRBJ2-7; no firm D call. The CDR3 is 15 amino acids. V gave up 2 bases and J gave up 2 bases, with 13 bases separating them. Germline V gene sequence: CDR1 MNHNS, CDR2 SASEGT. In DNA form, the CDR3 reads TGTGCCAGCAGTGAAATCGGGTCGAATACCTACGAGCAGTACTTC. Amino acids: CASSEIGSNTYEQYF.